This TCR beta chain originates from a study of T cell repertoires in cytomegalovirus infection. TCRdb re-derived calls from the reads in MiXCR, one entry per CDR3 protein. The data show fewer than 550,000 distinct CDR3 sequences, with less than 30% seen just once and about 13% held by the top ten. This clonotype came up a few times. The source is a human donor in good health (CMV status not recorded). Some clones in this sample may be carry-over from other donors' samples. The source material was PBMCs.

The CDR3 region is CAWSDGSGGGILPYEQYF. CDR3 nucleotide sequence: TGTGCCTGGAGTGATGGTAGCGGAGGGGGAATCTTACCCTACGAGCAGTACTTC. The chain is built from TRBV30 and TRBJ2-7; D tentatively fits TRBD1 or TRBD2 (6 bases each). The length of the CDR3 is 18 residues. Trimming took off 1 base at V and 2 bases at J, with 24 bases between the two ends. Per the germline V gene, CDR1 is GTSNPN and CDR2 is SVGIG (reference sequence).